This is a list of T cell receptor beta chains from one sample in a study of cytomegalovirus exposure and HLA in healthy donors. Profiled with immunoSEQ multiplex PCR; TCRdb holds only in-frame clones, not every one. The sample yields 190,000 or so clones, 84% seen once. Sequencing was carried out using PBMCs. The receptors were gathered from a woman aged 18-35 years in good health and CMV-seropositive. Both conserved end residues are part of each CDR3. D genes are given only for firm matches. Where a row states a size, it is once, few, many or the class of an expanded clone; other rows omit it.

d_gene: .
j_gene: TRBJ2-6
v_gene: TRBV9
abundance: .
CDR3aa: CASRRASGANVLTF
CDR3nt: TGTGCCAGCAGGAGGGCCTCTGGGGCCAACGTCCTGACTTTC

d_gene: .
j_gene: TRBJ2-5
v_gene: TRBV7-3
abundance: .
CDR3aa: CASSFGHQETQYF
CDR3nt: TGTGCCAGCAGCTTTGGCCACCAAGAGACCCAGTACTTC

d_gene: .
j_gene: TRBJ1-5
v_gene: TRBV5-6
abundance: .
CDR3aa: CASSLGPPTGQPQHF
CDR3nt: TGTGCCAGCAGCTTGGGCCCCCCAACGGGTCAGCCCCAGCATTTT

d_gene: .
j_gene: TRBJ1-2
v_gene: TRBV14
abundance: .
CDR3aa: CASSQGPDSPIYGYTF
CDR3nt: TGTGCCAGCAGCCAAGGGCCTGACAGCCCAATCTATGGCTACACCTTC

d_gene: .
j_gene: TRBJ2-1
v_gene: TRBV9
abundance: .
CDR3aa: CASSGTANNEQFF
CDR3nt: TGTGCCAGCAGCGGGACAGCAAACAATGAGCAGTTCTTC

d_gene: TRBD2
j_gene: TRBJ2-7
v_gene: TRBV9
abundance: .
CDR3aa: CASSVGSSGGYEQYF
CDR3nt: TGTGCCAGCAGCGTAGGGAGTAGCGGGGGGTACGAGCAGTACTTC

d_gene: .
j_gene: TRBJ2-2
v_gene: TRBV6-5
abundance: .
CDR3aa: CASSFISAGRPGELFF
CDR3nt: TGTGCCAGCAGTTTTATCAGCGCGGGGAGGCCCGGGGAGCTGTTTTTT

d_gene: .
j_gene: TRBJ2-2
v_gene: TRBV6-1
abundance: once
CDR3aa: CASKRVPGELFF
CDR3nt: TGTGCCAGCAAGAGGGTACCCGGGGAGCTGTTTTTT

d_gene: TRBD1
j_gene: TRBJ1-4
v_gene: TRBV5-4
abundance: .
CDR3aa: CASSHRDRKEKLFF
CDR3nt: TGTGCCAGCAGCCATCGGGACAGAAAAGAAAAACTGTTTTTT

d_gene: TRBD1
j_gene: TRBJ1-2
v_gene: TRBV7-9
abundance: .
CDR3aa: CASGRQGRYGYTF
CDR3nt: TGTGCCAGCGGTAGACAGGGCCGCTATGGCTACACCTTC

d_gene: TRBD1
j_gene: TRBJ1-1
v_gene: TRBV9
abundance: .
CDR3aa: CASSPRQGAFPTEAFF
CDR3nt: TGTGCCAGCAGCCCGCGACAGGGGGCGTTCCCCACTGAAGCTTTCTTT

d_gene: .
j_gene: TRBJ1-6
v_gene: TRBV13
abundance: .
CDR3aa: CASSLGTRRNSPLHF
CDR3nt: TGTGCCAGCAGCTTAGGGACACGGCGTAATTCACCCCTCCACTTT

d_gene: .
j_gene: TRBJ2-7
v_gene: TRBV6-5
abundance: .
CDR3aa: CASTKGAPYEQYF
CDR3nt: TGTGCCAGCACCAAGGGAGCTCCCTACGAGCAGTACTTC

d_gene: .
j_gene: TRBJ2-3
v_gene: TRBV4-3
abundance: .
CDR3aa: CASSQDLDTVRTDTQYF
CDR3nt: TGCGCCAGCAGCCAAGATTTAGATACTGTCCGCACAGATACGCAGTATTTT

d_gene: .
j_gene: TRBJ1-1
v_gene: TRBV11-2
abundance: .
CDR3aa: CASSLELFLEAFF
CDR3nt: TGTGCCAGCAGCTTAGAACTGTTCTTAGAAGCTTTCTTT

d_gene: TRBD1
j_gene: TRBJ2-2
v_gene: TRBV11-2
abundance: .
CDR3aa: CASSSTGSVSGELFF
CDR3nt: TGTGCCAGCAGCTCGACAGGGTCGGTCTCCGGGGAGCTGTTTTTT

d_gene: TRBD1
j_gene: TRBJ1-5
v_gene: TRBV6-1
abundance: .
CDR3aa: CASSDPTGSSNQPQHF
CDR3nt: TGTGCCAGCAGTGATCCGACAGGGTCGAGCAATCAGCCCCAGCATTTT